The source of this T cell receptor beta chain is a study of blood T cell repertoires in COVID-19 (dated by TCRdb to 2019 to 2021). A note on the overall study: Samples covering the acute and convalescent phases of COVID-19 were provided by collaborators in the United States, Italy and Spain. Samples came from the ongoing ImmuneRACE study (first 160 participants) plus 1,254 subjects from 6 global collaborators. The repertoires were released in a freely available public database meant as a resource for research on the immune response to SARS-CoV-2. The sample metadata nearly always contained a de-identified subject ID, COVID-19 status, age in years and sex. Where available, HLA class I and class II types were obtained from metadata supplied by the sample provider rather than from assay-based typing. Deeply sampled blood TCRbeta repertoires from subjects exposed to, actively infected with, or recovered from COVID-19 were included in the dataset. The prospective study material was composed of cDNA or gDNA derived from T cells, B-cell-depleted T cells, or PBMCs.

Beyond this particular receptor, the publication reports: How much clinical and demographic metadata was included differed by source and by participant, and the metadata was provided uncurated.

From the germline V gene, CDR1 is SGHTA and CDR2 is FQGNSA. A distance of 5 bases separates the germline ends of V and J, which lose 2 bases and 4 bases respectively. Spanning cysteine to phenylalanine, the CDR3 consists of 12 amino acids. The kept DNA is CDR3 alone, 36 bases in frame from the first base. Collaborating institutions collected whole blood in K2EDTA tubes following their own protocols. For TCRbeta analysis, collaborator samples were shipped as frozen whole blood, as isolated PBMCs, or as DNA extracted from either sample type. A remark on this clone: Its binding antigen is unknown. No quality values exist for individual bases; no much larger clone is one base distant.

TCRbeta CDR3 regions were amplified from genomic DNA by means of the immunoSEQ Assay, a bias-controlled multiplex PCR. The study's own analysis went as follows. The number of nucleated cells in each sample was estimated by amplification of reference gene primers within the assay. To quantify the absolute abundance of each unique TCRbeta CDR3 rearrangement, sequence reads were collapsed and filtered. For each sample, productive Simpson clonality was calculated as the square root of Simpson's diversity index over productive rearrangements. The table comes from immuneACCESS by way of TCRdb, which keeps in-frame sequences with V and J called. Part of the clones is missing from these tables; in studies checked, under half for an unresolved V gene and the rest for unknown reasons. V and J calls and clone size are given by that table; D and trimming were obtained from the DNA. Counted in this sample were about 49,000 clones; about 90% of them appeared once. The ten largest make up approximately 12% of the sample.

Sequenced sample: peripheral blood. This receptor was identified in a man aged 80 or over with acute or convalescent COVID-19. The rearranged segments are TRBV7-2 and TRBJ1-2; the D gene lacks a confident call. The CDR3 protein is CASSLPGYGYTF. The DNA reads as follows: TGTGCCAGCAGCTTACCCGGCTATGGCTACACCTTC.